The 5 T cell receptor beta chains given below trace back to one sample, sequenced in a study of beta chain features in type 1 diabetes. Study-level findings and limits: TCRB CDR3 length was moderately but significantly reduced in all four CD4+ subsets of Type 1 diabetes patients.

These receptors have no identified antigens. Expressed TCRB transcripts were sequenced after all isolated RNA was converted to cDNA. Clones were read by immunoSEQ multiplex PCR, and TCRdb kept only the in-frame ones, dropping some. Of roughly 150,000 clones listed, 7.5% to 9.5% are singletons. The source material was central memory CD4+ T cells from blood. The source of these receptors is a young woman with type 1 diabetes.

This clone was observed a few times. V and J are TRBV5-1 and TRBJ2-5; TRBD2 aligns across 7 bases. The length of the CDR3 is 15 residues. Germline V gives CDR1 SGHRS, CDR2 YFSETQ. V lost 0 bases, J lost 5 bases, and 7 bases stayed unmatched. The CDR3 DNA follows: TGCGCCAGCAGCTTGGAGGTGGGAGGGCCGGAGACCCAGTACTTC. Protein product: CASSLEVGGPETQYF. Looking up the rest from reference TRBV5-1 and TRBJ2-5 gives the full variable domain: KAGVTQTPRYLIKTRGQQVTLSCSPISGHRSVSWYQQTPGQGLQFLFEYFSETQRNKGNFPGRFSGRQFSNSRSEMNVSTLELGDSALYLCASSLEVGGPETQYFGPGTRLLVL.

As concerns this clone: Other DNA sequences in the same sample also yield this CDR3. The genes are TRBV29-1 and TRBJ2-7, with 10 bases identical to TRBD1. The CDR3 is 13 residues long. With V trimmed by 2 bases and J by 6 bases, 4 bases remained unmatched. From germline, CDR1 is SQVTM and CDR2 ANQGSEA. In DNA form, the CDR3 reads TGCAGCGTTGAAAGACAGGGGGCCGGCGAGCAGTACTTC. It translates to CSVERQGAGEQYF.

This clone was detected only a few times. The chain employs TRBV21-1 and TRBJ2-1; TRBD2, the D gene given by the table, was not confirmed from the DNA. TRBV21-1 is a known pseudogene. The CDR3 is 15 residues long. Here the CDR3 reads CASSKGTSGSNEQFF. CDR3 sequence (DNA): TGTGCCAGCAGCAAAGGGACTAGCGGGAGCAATGAGCAGTTCTTC.

The chain combines TRBV4-2 with TRBJ2-7; weak D call: TRBD2 (6 bases). Trimming took 0 bases from V and 7 from J, leaving 13 bases between them. Germline V gene sequence: CDR1 LGHNA, CDR2 YNFKEQ. This CDR3 comprises 14 residues. DNA for the CDR3: TGTGCCAGCAGCCAAGATGGGACTCACGTGGAGCAGTACTTC. Encoded protein: CASSQDGTHVEQYF.

The chain couples TRBV7-9 to TRBJ1-2; D may be TRBD1 (6 bases). This CDR3 comprises 15 residues. Per germline, CDR1 SEHNR and CDR2 FQNEAQ (reference sequence). V dropped 3 bases and J dropped 2 bases, with 13 bases sitting between them. The DNA for the CDR3 is TGTGCCAGCAGCTTGGAGGCAGGGACAAACTATGGCTACACCTTC. It codes for CASSLEAGTNYGYTF.